The 29 T cell receptor beta chains reported below all come from one sample, sequenced in a study of identical twins. TCRdb fed the 5' RACE reads into MiXCR, producing one record per CDR3 protein. The sample lists around 160,000 distinct CDR3 sequences, roughly 3.5% seen once, with more than 6.5% in the top ten. Sequenced sample: memory T cells sorted from blood. These receptors originate from a man aged 18 to 29 in good health.

This clonotype has at least ten counts. The V call is TRBV10-3, the J call TRBJ1-1; D is ambiguous. Germline loops: CDR1 ENHRY, CDR2 SYGVKD. V lost 4 bases and J 4 bases, leaving 7 bases between the germline ends. The CDR3 length is 12 residues. In DNA form, the CDR3 reads TGTGCCATCAGTGCGGACGTCACTGAAGCTTTCTTT. Translating it yields CAISADVTEAFF.

The sample holds many counts of this clonotype. The rearrangement links TRBV19 to TRBJ1-1, with TRBD1 as a possible D gene (5 bases). Germline V gene lookup returns CDR1 LNHDA and CDR2 SQIVND (reference sequence). The length of the CDR3 is 14 residues. Deletions cut 3 bases from V and 4 bases from J, with 12 bases between. The CDR3 DNA sequence: TGTGCCAGTAGTATTTCCAGGGTAGGCACTGAAGCTTTCTTT. Residues: CASSISRVGTEAFF. The whole variable domain, filled in from reference TRBV19 and TRBJ1-1, reads DGGITQSPKYLFRKEGQNVTLSCEQNLNHDAMYWYRQDPGQGLRLIYYSQIVNDFQKGDIAEGYSVSREKKESFPLTVTSAQKNPTAFYLCASSISRVGTEAFFGQGTRLTVV.

This clonotype was observed many times. The V gene is TRBV28, the J gene TRBJ1-6; a possible D gene is TRBD1 (5 bases). Germline CDR1 MDHEN, CDR2 SYDVKM. The length of the CDR3 is 16 residues. V was cut by 4 bases and J by 5 bases, with 15 bases left in between. CDR3 nucleotides: TGTGCCAGCAGTTATGACATAGGGGTGGATAATTCACCCCTCCACTTT. This gives the protein CASSYDIGVDNSPLHF.

This clonotype has a count of ten or more. V usage is TRBV5-1 and J usage is TRBJ2-7, with a tentative D call TRBD2 (5 bases). Between the trimmed V and J ends, which lost 4 bases and 1 base, there was a span of 12 bases. Germline values: CDR1 SGHRS, CDR2 YFSETQ. CDR3 length: 14 residues. Here the CDR3 reads CASSPGPGSYEQYV. CDR3 nucleotide sequence: TGCGCCAGCAGCCCCGGTCCGGGATCCTACGAGCAGTACGTC.

This clonotype was picked up many times. The gene calls are TRBV4-2 and TRBJ2-4; D call uncertain. The ends were cut back, 0 bases at V and 15 bases at J, with 15 bases in the middle. CDR1 is LGHNA, CDR2 YNFKEQ, per germline. The CDR3 consists of 13 residues. Here the CDR3 reads CASSQDRWAVRYF. The CDR3 coding sequence is TGTGCCAGCAGCCAAGATAGGTGGGCCGTAAGGTACTTC.

This clonotype came up many times. The rearrangement joins TRBV5-1 to TRBJ2-5; 10 bases fit TRBD2. V lost 4 bases, J lost 5 bases, and 5 bases stayed unmatched. This CDR3 is 14 amino acids long. The germline V gene has CDR1 SGHRS and CDR2 YFSETQ. CDR3 sequence: CASSSSGRRETQYF. The CDR3 bases are TGCGCCAGCAGCAGTAGCGGGAGGAGGGAGACCCAGTACTTC.

This clonotype was seen ten or more times. J is TRBJ2-7 and V is TRBV12-3 or TRBV12-4; D may be TRBD1 (6 bases). This CDR3 comprises 14 residues. Trimming took 6 bases from V and 0 from J, leaving 12 bases between them. The CDR3 reads CASSLTGPSYEQYF. CDR3 sequence (DNA): TGTGCCAGCAGCCTGACAGGCCCCTCCTACGAGCAGTACTTC.

This clonotype showed up many times. CDR3 coding DNA: TGTGCCAGCAGGGCCGGGACAGTCCTCGCGAACACCGGGGAGCTGTTTTTT. Protein sequence: CASRAGTVLANTGELFF. The V call is TRBV2, the J call TRBJ2-2; 7 bases align to TRBD1. The germline gives CDR1 SNHLY, CDR2 FYNNEI. This CDR3 comprises 17 residues. V shed 6 bases, J shed 0 bases, and the junction held 10 bases outside the gene matches.

This clonotype appeared many times. The rearrangement joins TRBV20-1 to TRBJ2-7; D remains unclear. The germline CDR1 and CDR2 sequences are DFQATT and SNEGSKA (reference sequence). This CDR3 has 11 residues. Trimming pared 3 bases from V and 4 bases from J, leaving 7 bases between. CDR3 DNA: TGCAGTGCTAGTGGGGAATACGAGCAGTACTTC. Amino acid sequence: CSASGEYEQYF.

This clonotype was found many times. The chain links TRBV29-1 to TRBJ2-1; TRBD1 agrees at 7 bases. CDR1 and CDR2 (germline): SQVTM, ANQGSEA. V lost 5 bases, J lost 7 bases, and 5 bases stayed unmatched. This CDR3 has 12 residues. CDR3 amino acids: CSVLTGANEQFF. CDR3 in DNA: TGCAGCGTTCTAACAGGGGCGAATGAGCAGTTCTTC.

This clonotype was seen repeatedly, ten times or more. The chain carries TRBV28 and TRBJ2-3; D tentatively fits TRBD1 or TRBD2 (5 bases each). The ends were cut back, 5 bases at V and 4 bases at J, with 25 bases in the middle. The CDR3 totals 18 residues. Per germline, CDR1 MDHEN and CDR2 SYDVKM. In nucleotides, the CDR3 is TGTGCCAGCAGTCCCCTCCGCCGGGGACCCCAAAGGCCAGATACGCAGTATTTT. This encodes CASSPLRRGPQRPDTQYF.

The rearrangement joins TRBV28 to TRBJ1-5, with TRBD1 identical over 10 bases. V lost 4 bases, J lost 5 bases, and 2 bases stayed unmatched. The CDR3 has 14 amino acids. Germline lookup yields CDR1 MDHEN and CDR2 SYDVKM. The CDR3 DNA sequence: TGTGCCAGCAGTTGGGGACAGGGGTATCAGCCCCAGCATTTT. Residues: CASSWGQGYQPQHF. The full variable domain, rest sourced from reference TRBV28 and TRBJ1-5, is DVKVTQSSRYLVKRTGEKVFLECVQDMDHENMFWYRQDPGLGLRLIYFSYDVKMKEKGDIPEGYSVSREKKERFSLILESASTNQTSMYLCASSWGQGYQPQHFGDGTRLSIL.

This clonotype was found many times. V is TRBV5-5 and J is TRBJ1-1; D ambiguous. Germline assignment: CDR1 SGHKS and CDR2 YYEKEE (reference sequence). This CDR3 contains 13 residues. V was clipped by 2 bases and J by 1 base, with 6 bases between them. CDR3 nucleotide sequence: TGTGCCAGCAGCTTTTCGGGGAACACTGAAGCTTTCTTT. Residues: CASSFSGNTEAFF.

In this sample, this clonotype turned up many times. The V call is TRBV29-1, the J call TRBJ2-3; 7 bases match TRBD2. Germline CDR1 reads SQVTM; CDR2 reads ANQGSEA. The trim removed 5 bases at V and 5 bases at J, leaving 19 bases unmatched. The CDR3 loop spans 17 amino acids. The CDR3 here is CSVPRVSGRREKDTQYF. DNA of the CDR3: TGCAGCGTTCCTAGGGTTTCCGGTAGGCGGGAGAAAGATACGCAGTATTTT.

The V gene is TRBV7-2, the J gene TRBJ1-2; D gene ambiguous. The CDR3 runs to 14 residues. V gave up 1 base and J gave up 7 bases, with 13 bases separating them. The germline CDR1 and CDR2 sequences are SGHTA and FQGNSA. The CDR3 loop is CASSLVGVTGGYTF. CDR3 nucleotide sequence: TGTGCCAGCAGCTTAGTGGGAGTGACGGGTGGCTACACCTTC. Using reference TRBV7-2 and TRBJ1-2 for the parts outside the CDR3, the full variable domain is GAGVSQSPSNKVTEKGKDVELRCDPISGHTALYWYRQSLGQGLEFLIYFQGNSAPDKSGLPSDRFSAERTGGSVSTLTIQRTQQEDSAVYLCASSLVGVTGGYTFGSGTRLTVV.

This clonotype occurred a few times. The chain employs TRBV11-1 and TRBJ2-6, with TRBD1 identical over 10 bases. Germline V gene sequence: CDR1 SGHAT, CDR2 FQDESV (reference sequence). The CDR3 length is 19 residues. V lost 2 bases to trimming and J lost 0 bases; unmatched junction nucleotides: 7. The CDR3 region has the DNA TGTGCCAGCAGCTTAAGACAGGGGGCATCAAGCTCTGGGGCCAACGTCCTGACTTTC. Translated, it gives CASSLRQGASSSGANVLTF.

This clonotype was counted at least ten times. The chain couples TRBV4-2 to TRBJ2-3, with 10 nucleotides matching TRBD1. The CDR3 spans 15 residues. V lost 4 bases to trimming and J lost 2 bases; unmatched junction nucleotides: 3. CDR1 and CDR2 from the germline V gene are LGHNA and YNFKEQ. The DNA of the CDR3 is TGTGCCAGCAGCCTCGGGACAGGGGTCACAGATACGCAGTATTTT. This codes for CASSLGTGVTDTQYF.

This clonotype was picked up many times. The chain combines TRBV6-2 or TRBV6-3 with TRBJ2-2; D perhaps matches TRBD2 (6 bases). Germline assignment: CDR1 MNHEY and CDR2 SVGEGT. Deletions cut 2 bases from V and 7 bases from J, with 8 bases between. This CDR3 is built from 13 residues. The CDR3 DNA is TGTGCCAGCAGTTACGGAGGGTTCGGGGAGCTGTTTTTT. This codes for CASSYGGFGELFF.

This clonotype was observed at least ten times. The rearrangement uses TRBV20-1 and TRBJ2-7; D is unresolved. The V gene lost 1 base and the J gene lost 6 bases, with 10 bases spanning the gap. The CDR3 spans 12 residues. Germline values: CDR1 DFQATT, CDR2 SNEGSKA (reference sequence). The CDR3 region has the DNA TGCAGTGCTAGAGGTGTTCGAAGCGAGCAGTACTTC. This codes for CSARGVRSEQYF.

Many counts were recorded for this clonotype. The rearrangement uses TRBV20-1 and TRBJ1-1; 8 bases are a match to TRBD1. The germline V gene has CDR1 DFQATT and CDR2 SNEGSKA (reference sequence). The CDR3 runs 14 residues. The ends lost 0 bases at V and 6 bases at J; junction bases unmatched: 6. CDR3 nucleotide sequence: TGCAGTGCTAGAGACGGACAGGGACAAGCTGAAGCTTTCTTT. It is translated as CSARDGQGQAEAFF.

In its sample, this clonotype was seen many times. The V call is TRBV29-1, the J call TRBJ1-1; 9 nucleotides match TRBD1. CDR1 SQVTM and CDR2 ANQGSEA come from the germline V gene. The CDR3 has 14 residues. J gave up 4 bases and V 3 bases, and 6 bases lay outside the gene matches. CDR3 DNA sequence: TGCAGCGTTGAGGGACAGGGTGGACCCACTGAAGCTTTCTTT. This gives the protein CSVEGQGGPTEAFF.

This clonotype was recorded many times. The J gene is TRBJ2-7, the V gene TRBV7-8; 9 positions agree with TRBD1. Per the germline V gene, CDR1 is SGHVS and CDR2 is FQNEAQ. Germline trimming cut 5 bases from V and 4 bases from J; bases unmatched to any gene: 6. The CDR3 runs to 14 residues. In DNA form, the CDR3 reads TGTGCCAGCAGCCCACCGGGACAGGGTTACGAGCAGTACTTC. Encoded protein: CASSPPGQGYEQYF.

This clonotype came up many times. V usage is TRBV10-3 and J usage is TRBJ2-2, with TRBD2 as a possible D gene (5 bases). The germline V gene encodes CDR1 ENHRY and CDR2 SYGVKD. V was cut by 4 bases and J by 3 bases, with 9 bases left in between. The length of the CDR3 is 14 residues. CDR3 sequence (DNA): TGTGCCATCAGTGCGGGAAGGGACACCGGGGAGCTGTTTTTT. This gives the protein CAISAGRDTGELFF.

This clonotype was detected ten times or more. This chain links TRBV20-1 with TRBJ1-5, with no clear D. The CDR3 has 15 amino acids. The germline gives CDR1 DFQATT, CDR2 SNEGSKA (reference sequence). The V gene lost 6 bases and the J gene lost 3 bases, with 18 bases spanning the gap. CDR3 DNA sequence: TGCAGTGCAAACGCGAGGGTCGGGGACAATCAGCCCCAGCATTTT. Residues: CSANARVGDNQPQHF.

This clonotype was counted at least ten times. V usage is TRBV12-3 or TRBV12-4 and J usage is TRBJ2-7; weak D call: TRBD2 (5 bases). CDR3 length equals 15 residues. V was clipped by 5 bases and J by 0 bases, with 14 bases between them. CDR3 DNA: TGTGCCAGCAGTAATCTGGCGGGTGGCTCCTACGAGCAGTACTTC. As protein: CASSNLAGGSYEQYF.

In its sample, this clonotype was seen many times. J is TRBJ2-1 and V is TRBV19; 7 bases line up with TRBD1. The germline gives CDR1 LNHDA, CDR2 SQIVND (reference sequence). The CDR3 runs to 15 residues. Trimming took 1 base from V and 3 from J; bases not matched to a gene: 3. The CDR3 loop is CASSIVGQSYNEQFF. The CDR3 region has the DNA TGTGCCAGTAGTATAGTGGGACAGAGCTACAATGAGCAGTTCTTC.

This clonotype was detected many times. The chain carries TRBV27 and TRBJ2-7; 10 positions agree with TRBD1. CDR3 length: 14 amino acids. Germline V gene sequence: CDR1 MNHEY, CDR2 SMNVEV (reference sequence). Trimming cost V 5 bases and J 4 bases; bases outside gene matches: 5. CDR3 amino acids: CASSTRTGGYEQYF. Here the CDR3 DNA reads TGTGCCAGCAGTACGAGGACAGGGGGGTACGAGCAGTACTTC.

In this sample, this clonotype turned up many times. The genes are TRBV6-5 and TRBJ1-6, with 7 bases aligning to TRBD1. CDR1 is MNHEY and CDR2 is SVGAGI in the germline V gene. With 2 bases clipped from V and 8 bases from J, the junction kept 6 bases outside the gene matches. This CDR3 has 15 residues. The CDR3 coding sequence is TGTGCCAGCAGTTACGTCGACAGGGACCATTCACCCCTCCACTTT. This gives the protein CASSYVDRDHSPLHF.

In its sample, this clonotype was seen many times. The V gene is TRBV6-4, the J gene TRBJ2-7; TRBD2 matches at 12 bases. Germline values: CDR1 MRHNA, CDR2 SNTAGT. V shed 3 bases and J 2 bases; nucleotides not matched to a gene: 8. The CDR3 covers 17 residues. The CDR3 bases are TGTGCCAGCAGTGATTTAACCGGGACTAGCGGGCCCTACGAGCAGTACGTC. Protein sequence: CASSDLTGTSGPYEQYV.